The text below deals with one TCR beta chain. The specificity of this receptor is unknown. The record has no base qualities; no much larger clone is one base away. The V end loses 6 bases and the J end loses 7 bases, and a stretch of 13 bases separates them. The CDR1 and CDR2 encoded by the germline V gene are MDHEN and SYDVKM. The CDR3 runs 14 residues from the cysteine to the phenylalanine. Only CDR3 DNA remains: 42 bases, in frame from the first base. This specimen comes from a study of T cell responses to AZD1222 COVID-19 vaccine (dated by TCRdb to about 2021). Regarding the research as a whole: A total of 230 or so trial participants underwent TCR sequencing, of whom roughly 210 received two doses of AZD1222 and some 26 received two doses of the MenACWY control vaccine. Enrollment into the trials was organized by age into subgroups of 18-55, 56-69 and 70-plus years, and those subgroups contained approximately 160, 26 and 62 TCR-sequenced participants, respectively.

In the paper's terms, the time point label means: about 28 days (+/-7) after the second vaccine dose. Because spike-specific TCR depth and breadth did not differ between the two schedules, AZD1222 recipients who got a second dose at roughly 4 weeks were pooled with those who got a second dose at roughly 12 weeks. The vaccinee samples were drawn from two UK trials, COV001 and COV002, one of which was a single-blind randomized controlled phase 2/3 trial testing AZD1222 (ChAdOx1 nCoV-19) in healthy adults. For TCRbeta chain sequencing, PBMC samples from trial participants were taken at day 0 and at day 28 after the second dose. Broader findings and caveats from the paper: Reportedly, almost half of the unique spike-specific TCRs recognized epitopes lying outside the regions that are mutated in the B.1.351 and B.1.1.7 variants. Because no day 14 peak-response samples were available, repertoires were characterized only after the peak T cell response. Participants were mostly white British and included more females than males, and it was suggested by the authors that clonal diversity may have been underestimated. After two AZD1222 doses, spike-specific TCR breadth and depth were significantly higher than at day 0 and than in MenACWY recipients. Conclusions about previously exposed vaccinees were limited because only a handful of AZD1222 recipients were SARS-CoV-2 seropositive at baseline. The vaccine-associated CD4 TCRs covered the entire spike protein, and the dominant responses fell in regions 160-218 and 743-854. The 56-69-year group was small, and its depth increase did not reach significance, likely because of low power.

The CDR3 regions of human TCRbeta chains were analyzed by immunosequencing. The original methods were these. Repertoire TCRs were checked for matches against a reference library of SARS-CoV-2-specific TCRs that had been generated using the MIRA antigen-specificity platform. Breadth meant the fraction of unique TCRs that were SARS-CoV-2-associated, whereas depth meant the fraction of total T cells that were SARS-CoV-2-associated. Each spike-specific TCR was assigned to its reactive spike region and to a CD4 or CD8 class using the MIRA data. Log10-transformed breadth and depth values were compared by one-way ANOVA with Sidak's multiple comparisons tests. The clones in this table, taken by TCRdb from immuneACCESS, are in-frame only. Not every clone is retained; where verified, under half of the shortfall comes from an unresolved V gene, and the cause of the rest is unknown. The DNA gave D and trimming, while V, J and clone size come from that table. The sample contains around 91,000 clones, approximately 93% of them found a single time. The ten largest clones add up to about 8.3% of the sample.

The rearrangement joined TRBV28 to TRBJ1-6; TRBD1 is a possible D gene, resting on 5 matching bases. The sample here was peripheral blood, taken 28 days after the second AZD1222 dose. This receptor was identified in an adult who received the AZD1222 COVID-19 vaccine. The nucleotide sequence is given as TGTGCCAGCAGCTCCCCCGGGGGGAATTCACCCCTCCACTTT. This translates into CASSSPGGNSPLHF. The entire variable domain, with the stretches around the CDR3 drawn from the reference TRBV28 and TRBJ1-6 proteins, is DVKVTQSSRYLVKRTGEKVFLECVQDMDHENMFWYRQDPGLGLRLIYFSYDVKMKEKGDIPEGYSVSREKKERFSLILESASTNQTSMYLCASSSPGGNSPLHFGNGTRLTVT.